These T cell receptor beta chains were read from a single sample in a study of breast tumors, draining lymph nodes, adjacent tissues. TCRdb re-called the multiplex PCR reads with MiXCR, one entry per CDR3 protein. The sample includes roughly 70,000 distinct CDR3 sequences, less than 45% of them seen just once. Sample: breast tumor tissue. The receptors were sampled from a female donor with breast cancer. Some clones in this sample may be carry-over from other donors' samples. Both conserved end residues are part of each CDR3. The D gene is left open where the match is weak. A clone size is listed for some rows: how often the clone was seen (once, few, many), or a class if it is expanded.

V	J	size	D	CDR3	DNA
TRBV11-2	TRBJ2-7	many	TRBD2	CASSRSPGLAGMASYEQYF	TGTGCCAGCAGCCGCTCTCCGGGACTAGCGGGGATGGCCTCCTACGAGCAGTACTTC
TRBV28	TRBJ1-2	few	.	CASSLVYPYGYTF	TGTGCCAGCAGTTTAGTATACCCCTATGGCTACACCTTC
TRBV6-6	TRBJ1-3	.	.	CASSGKFGLAGREQYFGPGTIYF	.
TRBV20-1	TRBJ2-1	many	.	CSARERGGLPYNEQFF	TGCAGTGCTAGAGAGAGGGGGGGACTACCCTACAATGAGCAGTTCTTC
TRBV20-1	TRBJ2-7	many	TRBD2	CSAPVGLAGGSYEQYF	TGCAGTGCCCCCGTGGGGCTAGCGGGAGGCTCCTACGAGCAGTACTTC
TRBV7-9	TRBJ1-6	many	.	CASSAGLQRTPLHF	TGTGCCAGCAGCGCGGGATTACAACGGACACCCCTCCACTTT
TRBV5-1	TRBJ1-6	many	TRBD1	CASRTQDRGPGSPLHF	TGCGCCAGCCGCACTCAAGACAGGGGGCCGGGTTCACCCCTCCACTTT
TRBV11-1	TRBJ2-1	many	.	CASSLTGPGRRGNEQFF	TGTGCCAGCAGCTTAACAGGACCGGGACGGAGAGGCAATGAGCAGTTCTTC
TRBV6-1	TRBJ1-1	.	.	CASSGPNSQDTEAFF	TGTGCCAGCAGTGGTCCGAACAGTCAGGACACTGAAGCTTTCTTT
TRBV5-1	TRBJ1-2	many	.	CASSLPGTQGGYTF	TGCGCCAGCAGCTTACCCGGGACCCAGGGAGGCTACACCTTC
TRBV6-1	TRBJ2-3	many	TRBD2	CASTSPEGLAGGIADTQYF	TGTGCCAGCACCTCCCCGGAGGGATTAGCGGGGGGGATAGCAGATACGCAGTATTTT
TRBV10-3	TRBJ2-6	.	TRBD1	CAIRDAGGSGANVLTF	TGTGCCATCAGGGACGCAGGGGGTTCTGGGGCCAACGTCCTGACTTTC
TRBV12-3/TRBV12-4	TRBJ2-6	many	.	CASSLTVSYNVLTF	TGTGCCAGCAGTTTAACGGTGTCCTACAACGTCCTGACTTTC
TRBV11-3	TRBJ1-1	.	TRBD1	CASSLDGDRVNTEAFF	TGTGCCAGCAGCTTAGATGGGGACAGGGTGAACACTGAAGCTTTCTTT
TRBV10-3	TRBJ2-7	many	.	CAISGQGSYEQYF	TGTGCCATCAGCGGTCAGGGCTCCTACGAGCAGTACTTC
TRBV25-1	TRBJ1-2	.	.	CARDLKHREDYGYTF	TGTGCTAGAGATCTTAAGCATAGGGAGGACTATGGCTACACCTTC
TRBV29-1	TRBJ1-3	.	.	CSARGSGNTIYF	TGCAGCGCCCGAGGGTCTGGAAACACCATATATTTT
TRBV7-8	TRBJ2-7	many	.	CASSLGGPYEQYF	TGTGCCAGCAGCTTAGGGGGGCCCTACGAGCAGTACTTC
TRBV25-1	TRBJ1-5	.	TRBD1	CAGRSGGDQPQHF	TGTGCCGGCAGATCAGGGGGGGATCAGCCCCAGCACTTT
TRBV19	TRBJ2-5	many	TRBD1	CASSVPPGTGLGTQYF	TGTGCCAGTAGTGTACCACCCGGGACAGGGCTGGGGACCCAGTACTTC
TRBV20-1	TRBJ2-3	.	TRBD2	CSARGGGRGARGDTQYF	TGCAGTGCTAGGGGGGGGGGGCGGGGGGCCCGAGGAGATACGCAGTATTTT
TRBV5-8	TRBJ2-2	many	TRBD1	CASRFVPSGTGLTGELFF	TGTGCCAGCAGATTTGTTCCCTCCGGGACAGGGCTCACCGGGGAGCTGTTTTTT
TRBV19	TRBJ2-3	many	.	CASSILVLDTQYF	TGTGCCAGTAGTATTCTAGTGCTGGATACGCAGTATTTT
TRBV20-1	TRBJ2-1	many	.	CSASARGEDRYNEQFF	TGCAGTGCTAGTGCAAGAGGGGAAGATAGGTACAATGAGCAGTTCTTC
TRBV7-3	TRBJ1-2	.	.	CASSLTPSTNNCGCTF	TGTGCCAGCAGTCTAACCCCGAGTACAAATAACTGTGGCTGCACCTTC
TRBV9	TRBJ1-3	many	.	CASSAEPGETGNTIYF	TGTGCCAGCAGCGCCGAACCGGGGGAAACTGGAAACACCATATATTTT
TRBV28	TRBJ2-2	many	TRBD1	CATFWDRGNTGELFF	TGTGCCACTTTCTGGGACAGGGGGAACACCGGGGAGCTGTTTTTT
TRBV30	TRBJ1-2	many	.	CAWALAGRGYGYTF	TGTGCCTGGGCCCTGGCAGGGCGCGGCTATGGCTACACCTTC
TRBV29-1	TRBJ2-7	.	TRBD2	CSSLASGGFVYEQYF	TGCAGCTCACTAGCCTCGGGGGGTTTTGTCTACGAGCAGTACTTC
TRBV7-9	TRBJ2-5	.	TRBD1	CASSLNTGERETQYF	TGTGCCAGCAGCCTAAACACAGGGGAAAGAGAGACCCAGTACTTC
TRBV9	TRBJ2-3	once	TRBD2	CASSVSDRGTSGSWAYTDTQYF	TGTGCCAGCAGCGTATCAGACAGGGGGACTAGCGGGAGTTGGGCATACACAGATACGCAGTATTTT
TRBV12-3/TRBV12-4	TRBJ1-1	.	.	CASSTGIPRTEAFF	TGTGCCAGCAGTACAGGAATCCCGAGGACTGAAGCTTTCTTT
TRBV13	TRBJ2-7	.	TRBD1	CTSSLRSGGRNEQYF	TGTACCAGCAGCTTGAGGTCAGGGGGTAGGAACGAGCAGTACTTC
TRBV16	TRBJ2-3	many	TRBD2	CASSRFPGLASDTQYF	TGTGCCAGCAGCCGCTTCCCGGGACTAGCGTCAGATACGCAGTATTTT
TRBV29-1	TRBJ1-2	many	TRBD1	CSVEARDRRGKLSYGYTF	TGCAGCGTTGAAGCCCGGGACAGGAGGGGCAAACTATCCTATGGCTACACCTTC
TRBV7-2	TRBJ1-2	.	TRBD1	CASSLDTGENYGYTF	TGTGCCAGCAGCTTAGATACAGGGGAGAACTATGGCTACACCTTC
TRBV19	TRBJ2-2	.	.	CASSIDLRGRVGELFF	TGTGCCAGTAGTATAGATCTTAGAGGACGGGTCGGGGAGCTGTTTTTT
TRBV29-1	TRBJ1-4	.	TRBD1	CSPNRGPSEKLFF	TGCAGCCCAAACAGGGGGCCGAGTGAAAAACTGTTTTTT
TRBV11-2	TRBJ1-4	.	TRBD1	CASSCGGRGSYNGRLFF	TGTGCCAGCAGCTGTGGGGGCAGGGGGTCTTATAATGGAAGACTGTTTTTT
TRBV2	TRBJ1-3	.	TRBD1	CASRTGDLGNTIYF	TGTGCCAGCAGGACAGGGGATCTTGGAAACACCATATATTTT
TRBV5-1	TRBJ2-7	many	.	CASSLNGEQYF	TGCGCCAGCAGTCTAAACGGGGAGCAGTACTTC
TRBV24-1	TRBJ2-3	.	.	CATSVGGARPGTDTQYF	TGTGCCACCAGTGTCGGGGGAGCGAGACCAGGCACAGATACGCAGTATTTT
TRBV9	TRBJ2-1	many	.	CASSVESGGGEQFF	TGTGCCAGCAGCGTAGAGTCTGGGGGCGGTGAGCAGTTCTTC
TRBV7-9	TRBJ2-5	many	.	CASSSVGGWETQYF	TGTGCCAGCAGCTCCGTCGGGGGCTGGGAGACCCAGTACTTC
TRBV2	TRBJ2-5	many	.	CASSRQGSETQYF	TGTGCCAGCAGTCGCCAGGGGTCGGAGACCCAGTACTTC
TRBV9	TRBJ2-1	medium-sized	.	CASSDTYNEQFF	TGTGCCAGCAGCGACACGTACAATGAGCAGTTCTTC
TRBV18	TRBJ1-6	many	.	CASSPRQRNSPLHF	TGTGCCAGCTCACCGAGACAGAGAAATTCACCCCTCCACTTT
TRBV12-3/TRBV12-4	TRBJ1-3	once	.	CASSFWEAGNTIYF	TGTGCCAGCAGCTTTTGGGAAGCTGGAAACACCATATATTTT
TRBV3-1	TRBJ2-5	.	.	CASSQVGDLRTQYF	TGCGCCAGCAGCCAAGTGGGGGATCTTAGGACCCAGTACTTC
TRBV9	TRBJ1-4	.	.	CASSVVGKLFF	TGTGCCAGCAGCGTTGTCGGAAAACTGTTTTTT
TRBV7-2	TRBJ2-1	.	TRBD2	CASSSTSGGAYNEQFF	TGTGCCAGCAGTTCGACTAGCGGGGGGGCCTACAATGAGCAGTTCTTC
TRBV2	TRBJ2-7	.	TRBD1	CASIGTGGAPPCSYEQYF	TGTGCCAGCATAGGAACAGGGGGTGCACCTCCGTGCTCCTACGAGCAGTACTTC
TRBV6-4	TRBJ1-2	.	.	CASSHSYSSGNTF	TGTGCCAGCAGTCACTCGTACAGCTCTGGAAACACCTTC